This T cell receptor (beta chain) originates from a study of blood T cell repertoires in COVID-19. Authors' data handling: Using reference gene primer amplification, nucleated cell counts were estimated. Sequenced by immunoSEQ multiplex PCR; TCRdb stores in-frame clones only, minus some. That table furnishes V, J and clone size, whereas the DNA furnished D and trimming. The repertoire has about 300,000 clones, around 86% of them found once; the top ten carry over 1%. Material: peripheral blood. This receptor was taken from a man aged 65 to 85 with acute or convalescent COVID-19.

The CDR3 nucleotides are TGTGCCAGCAGCTTATTACTAGCTGATAGCACAGATACGCAGTATTTT. Its translation is CASSLLLADSTDTQYF. The chain links TRBV7-2 to TRBJ2-3; tentatively, D is TRBD2 (6 bases). V lost 2 bases and J lost 0, with 12 bases in between. The CDR3 contains 16 residues. CDR1 and CDR2 (germline): SGHTA, FQGNSA.